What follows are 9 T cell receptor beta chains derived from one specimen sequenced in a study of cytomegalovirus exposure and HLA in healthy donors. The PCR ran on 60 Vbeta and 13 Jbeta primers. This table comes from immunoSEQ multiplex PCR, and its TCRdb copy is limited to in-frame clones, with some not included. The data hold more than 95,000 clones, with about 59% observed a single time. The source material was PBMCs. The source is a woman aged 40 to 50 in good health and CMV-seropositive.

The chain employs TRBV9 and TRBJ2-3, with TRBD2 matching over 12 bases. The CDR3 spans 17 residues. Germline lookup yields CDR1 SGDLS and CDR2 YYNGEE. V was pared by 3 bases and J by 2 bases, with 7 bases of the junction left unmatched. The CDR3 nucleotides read TGTGCCAGCAGCGGACTAGCGGGAGAGACTTTCACAGATACGCAGTATTTT. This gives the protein CASSGLAGETFTDTQYF.

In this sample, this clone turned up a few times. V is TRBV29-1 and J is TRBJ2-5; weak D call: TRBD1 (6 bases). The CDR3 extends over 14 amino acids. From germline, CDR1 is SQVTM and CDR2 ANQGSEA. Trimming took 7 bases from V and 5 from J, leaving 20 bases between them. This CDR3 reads CSASPDSFGETQYF. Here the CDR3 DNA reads TGCAGCGCCTCCCCGGACAGTTTTGGGGAGACCCAGTACTTC.

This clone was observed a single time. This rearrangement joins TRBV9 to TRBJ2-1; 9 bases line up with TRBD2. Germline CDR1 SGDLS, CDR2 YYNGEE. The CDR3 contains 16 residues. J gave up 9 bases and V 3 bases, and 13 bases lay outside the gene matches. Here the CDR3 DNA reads TGTGCCAGCAGCGCTCGGGGTAGCGGGAGTTACGGTGAGCAGTTCTTC. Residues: CASSARGSGSYGEQFF.

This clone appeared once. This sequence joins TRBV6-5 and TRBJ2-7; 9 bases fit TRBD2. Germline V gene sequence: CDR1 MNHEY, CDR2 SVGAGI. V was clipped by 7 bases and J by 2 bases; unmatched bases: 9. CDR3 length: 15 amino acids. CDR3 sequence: CASIDSSGSPYEQYF. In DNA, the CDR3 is TGTGCCAGCATCGATAGTAGCGGGAGCCCCTACGAGCAGTACTTC.

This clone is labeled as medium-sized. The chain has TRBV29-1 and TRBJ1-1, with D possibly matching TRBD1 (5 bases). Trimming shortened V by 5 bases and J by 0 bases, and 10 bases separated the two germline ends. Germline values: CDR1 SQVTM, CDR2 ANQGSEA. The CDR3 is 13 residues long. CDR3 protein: CSVQEGMNTEAFF. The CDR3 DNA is TGCAGCGTTCAGGAGGGGATGAACACTGAAGCTTTCTTT.

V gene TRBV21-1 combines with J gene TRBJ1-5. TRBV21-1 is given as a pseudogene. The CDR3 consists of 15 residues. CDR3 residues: CASRTRSSSNQPQHF. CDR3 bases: TGTGCCAGCAGGACGAGGTCCAGCAGCAATCAGCCCCAGCATTTT.

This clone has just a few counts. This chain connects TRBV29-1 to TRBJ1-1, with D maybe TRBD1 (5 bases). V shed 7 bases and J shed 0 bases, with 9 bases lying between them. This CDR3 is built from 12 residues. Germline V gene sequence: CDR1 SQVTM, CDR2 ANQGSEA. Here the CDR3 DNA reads TGCAGCGCGACAGTCTTGAACACTGAAGCTTTCTTT. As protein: CSATVLNTEAFF.

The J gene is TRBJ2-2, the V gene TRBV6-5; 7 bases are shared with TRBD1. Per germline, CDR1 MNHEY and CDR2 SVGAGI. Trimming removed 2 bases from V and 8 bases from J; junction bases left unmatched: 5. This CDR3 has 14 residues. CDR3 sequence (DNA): TGTGCCAGCAGTTACCGGGACAGTTCAGGGGAGCTGTTTTTT. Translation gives CASSYRDSSGELFF.

The CDR3 protein is CASSEGDSNQPQHF. The CDR3 DNA follows: TGTGCCAGCAGTGAAGGAGATAGCAATCAGCCCCAGCATTTT. This rearrangement joins TRBV6-1 to TRBJ1-5; D is unresolved. The V end was cut by 1 base, the J end by 0 bases, with 4 bases between. Germline V CDR1 and CDR2: MNHNS, SASEGT. The length of the CDR3 is 14 residues.